One and the same sample provided the 22 T cell receptor beta chains below, sequenced in a study of blood T cell repertoires in COVID-19 (dated by TCRdb to 2020 to 2021). Library construction relied on the immunoSEQ multiplex PCR assay. TCRdb provides this immuneACCESS table in a form limited to in-frame rearrangements. Some clones are lacking; in checked studies, under half of them reflect an unresolved V gene, and why the rest are absent is not known. Here the sample has 65,000 to 75,000 clones; approximately 87% occur a single time. Just under 4.5% of the sample is taken by the ten largest. Sequenced input: peripheral blood. The receptor source for this set is a man aged 50 to 59 with active COVID-19.

The CDR3 sequence: CASSIRSQGPQHF. The CDR3 nucleotides are TGTGCCAGTAGTATACGGTCCCAGGGGCCCCAGCATTTT. The rearrangement uses TRBV19 and TRBJ1-5; D might be TRBD1 (5 bases). V lost 2 bases, J lost 9 bases, and 11 bases lay in between. The germline gives CDR1 LNHDA, CDR2 SQIVND (reference sequence). The CDR3 has 13 residues.

This clone is judged medium-sized. The chain combines TRBV10-3 with TRBJ2-7; 7 bases align to TRBD2. The CDR3 runs to 15 residues. The germline V gene encodes CDR1 ENHRY and CDR2 SYGVKD. The ends lost 8 bases at V and 3 bases at J; junction bases unmatched: 13. Written as DNA, the CDR3 is TGTGCCATCGGGGGGGTTACCGACGGACACTACGAGCAGTACTTC. It codes for CAIGGVTDGHYEQYF.

The gene calls are TRBV4-1 and TRBJ2-7, with D possibly matching TRBD2 (6 bases). The CDR3 is made up of 14 amino acids. Germline assignment: CDR1 MGHRA and CDR2 YSYEKL. Trimming removed 3 bases from V and 4 bases from J, with 13 bases in between. DNA of the CDR3: TGCGCCAGCAGCCAGGGACCCGGGGGTTACGAGCAGTACTTC. As protein: CASSQGPGGYEQYF.

The J gene is TRBJ1-2, the V gene TRBV9; TRBD1 matches 8 bases. The CDR3 length is 14 residues. Germline V gene data show CDR1 as SGDLS and CDR2 as YYNGEE. Germline trimming cut 0 bases from V and 6 bases from J; bases unmatched to any gene: 4. The CDR3 here is CASSVGRGLNGYTF. CDR3 nucleotide sequence: TGTGCCAGCAGCGTAGGCAGGGGGCTTAATGGCTACACCTTC.

This clone has a single count. The chain uses TRBV30 and TRBJ2-6; the match to TRBD1 covers 10 bases. The V gene's germline CDR1 is GTSNPN and CDR2 SVGIG (reference sequence). Trimming removed 0 bases from V and 0 bases from J; junction bases left unmatched: 11. There are 20 residues in the CDR3. DNA of the CDR3: TGTGCCTGGAGTGTACGGGGGACAGGGGCTTTTGTCTCTGGGGCCAACGTCCTGACTTTC. Translated, it gives CAWSVRGTGAFVSGANVLTF.

The chain is built from TRBV25-1 and TRBJ2-1; tentatively, D is TRBD2 (6 bases). The CDR3 totals 15 residues. Trimming removed 3 bases from V and 5 bases from J, with 14 bases in between. Germline values: CDR1 MGHDK, CDR2 SYGVNS. The CDR3 spells CASSDLWRGDNEQFF. CDR3 DNA sequence: TGTGCCAGCAGTGATTTATGGCGGGGAGACAATGAGCAGTTCTTC. The full variable domain, in which reference TRBV25-1 and TRBJ2-1 provide the parts outside the CDR3, is EADIYQTPRYLVIGTGKKITLECSQTMGHDKMYWYQQDPGMELHLIHYSYGVNSTEKGDLSSESTVSRIRTEHFPLTLESARPSHTSQYLCASSDLWRGDNEQFFGPGTRLTVL.

V is TRBV5-1 and J is TRBJ1-2; 12 nucleotides align to TRBD1. The CDR3 covers 16 residues. J lost 7 bases, V lost 4 bases, and 11 bases had no gene match. Germline V gene data show CDR1 as SGHRS and CDR2 as YFSETQ. The CDR3 loop is CASSTDPGQGASGYTF. Written as DNA, the CDR3 is TGCGCCAGCAGCACGGACCCGGGACAGGGGGCGTCTGGCTACACCTTC.

This clone was seen a single time. V gene TRBV5-6 combines with J gene TRBJ2-1, with D uncertain. The V and J ends lost 0 bases and 3 bases respectively, with 7 bases between them. Germline assignment: CDR1 SGHDT and CDR2 YYEEEE. The CDR3 covers 14 residues. The CDR3 sequence is CASSLARNYNEQFF. The CDR3 DNA reads TGTGCCAGCAGCTTGGCCAGGAACTACAATGAGCAGTTCTTC.

The V gene is TRBV5-1, the J gene TRBJ2-3, with a tentative D call TRBD1 (6 bases). Between the trimmed V and J ends, which lost 0 bases and 3 bases, there was a span of 11 bases. The CDR3 runs to 15 residues. CDR1 is SGHRS and CDR2 is YFSETQ in the germline V gene. CDR3 sequence (DNA): TGCGCCAGCAGCTTGGCCGGGACACGAACAGATACGCAGTATTTT. Encoded protein: CASSLAGTRTDTQYF.

The chain carries TRBV5-1 and TRBJ1-1; possible D gene TRBD1, 5 bases. Germline lookup yields CDR1 SGHRS and CDR2 YFSETQ. The CDR3 length is 15 residues. Deletions cut 2 bases from V and 5 bases from J, with 16 bases between. CDR3 residues: CASSFGRPGGTEAFF. For the CDR3, the DNA is TGCGCCAGCAGCTTTGGGAGGCCCGGGGGAACTGAAGCTTTCTTT.

The V call is TRBV27, the J call TRBJ2-2; the match to TRBD2 covers 10 bases. The CDR3 sequence is 19 residues long. Germline CDR1 reads MNHEY; CDR2 reads SMNVEV (reference sequence). The V segment lost 1 base and the J segment 0 bases; nucleotides outside the gene matches: 8. CDR3 sequence reads: CASSLWSSGGRTNTGELFF. The CDR3 DNA reads as TGTGCCAGCAGTTTATGGTCTAGCGGGGGCCGAACGAACACCGGGGAGCTGTTTTTT.

The chain couples TRBV7-9 to TRBJ1-5, with 9 bases matching TRBD1. The germline V gene encodes CDR1 SEHNR and CDR2 FQNEAQ (reference sequence). The V gene end was trimmed by 5 bases and the J gene end by 5 bases; junction bases not matched to a gene: 4. The CDR3 extends over 14 amino acids. This CDR3 reads CASSARDRDQPQHF. In nucleotides, the CDR3 is TGTGCCAGCAGCGCCCGGGACAGGGATCAGCCCCAGCATTTT.

The V gene is TRBV5-1, the J gene TRBJ1-2; D gene unclear. There are 13 residues in the CDR3. V lost 0 bases and J 8 bases, leaving 11 bases between the germline ends. CDR1 and CDR2 (germline): SGHRS, YFSETQ. The CDR3 region has the DNA TGCGCCAGCAGCTTGGTACCGGGTCAGGGCTACACCTTC. The encoded protein is CASSLVPGQGYTF.

This clone was picked up one time. The V and J genes are TRBV7-2 and TRBJ1-2; D uncertain. Germline V gene lookup returns CDR1 SGHTA and CDR2 FQGNSA. The V end was cut by 1 base, the J end by 0 bases, with 9 bases between. CDR3 size: 15 residues. The CDR3: CASSLDPGTNYGYTF. CDR3 DNA: TGTGCCAGCAGCTTAGATCCCGGGACTAACTATGGCTACACCTTC.

The chain joins TRBV5-1 to TRBJ2-1; 11 bases map to TRBD2. Germline V gives CDR1 SGHRS, CDR2 YFSETQ. The CDR3 has 15 residues. V lost 2 bases, J lost 3 bases, and 1 base stayed unmatched. The CDR3 coding sequence is TGCGCCAGCAGCTTCACTAGCGGGGGCTACAATGAGCAGTTCTTC. It yields the protein CASSFTSGGYNEQFF.

This sequence joins TRBV7-7 and TRBJ2-6; D is uncertain. CDR1 is SSHAT and CDR2 is FNYEAQ in the germline V gene (reference sequence). V gave up 5 bases and J gave up 0 bases, with 11 bases separating them. The CDR3 sequence is 16 residues long. CDR3 amino acids: CASSPTETSGANVLTF. The CDR3 DNA is TGTGCCAGCAGCCCTACAGAAACCTCTGGGGCCAACGTCCTGACTTTC.

The rearrangement joins TRBV3-1 (or the pseudogene TRBV3-2) to TRBJ1-1, with 7 bases identical to TRBD1. CDR3 length equals 14 residues. Trimming took 5 bases from V and 4 from J; bases not matched to a gene: 7. Per the germline V gene, CDR1 is LGHDT and CDR2 is YNNKEL (reference sequence). The CDR3 loop reads CASSFSGGPTEAFF. DNA for the CDR3: TGTGCCAGCAGCTTTTCAGGGGGTCCCACTGAAGCTTTCTTT.

The chain links TRBV6-5 to TRBJ1-2; 7 nucleotides agree with TRBD1. V was pared by 2 bases and J by 5 bases, with 5 bases of the junction left unmatched. This CDR3 contains 14 residues. Germline CDR1 MNHEY, CDR2 SVGAGI. The CDR3 reads CASSYRGGDYGYTF. CDR3 nucleotides: TGTGCCAGCAGTTACAGAGGGGGCGATTATGGCTACACCTTC.

This chain joins TRBV19 and TRBJ2-7; a weak D match, TRBD1 (5 bases). The CDR3 runs 15 residues. The germline V and J ends were trimmed by 0 bases and 4 bases, with 13 bases remaining between them. The germline gives CDR1 LNHDA, CDR2 SQIVND (reference sequence). The CDR3 DNA sequence: TGTGCCAGTAGTATAGATAATAGGGGTGGATACGAGCAGTACTTC. Encoded protein: CASSIDNRGGYEQYF.

The chain combines TRBV5-6 with TRBJ1-2; 7 positions match TRBD1. V lost 4 bases to trimming and J lost 7 bases; unmatched junction nucleotides: 10. This CDR3 has 14 amino acids. In germline, CDR1 is SGHDT, CDR2 YYEEEE. The CDR3 sequence: CASSRNRGWSGYTF. CDR3 DNA: TGTGCCAGCAGCAGGAACAGGGGATGGAGTGGCTACACCTTC.

This chain joins TRBV28 and TRBJ2-7; the D gene is possibly TRBD1 (5 bases). CDR3 length: 14 residues. Germline V gene data show CDR1 as MDHEN and CDR2 as SYDVKM. Trimming took off 4 bases at V and 3 bases at J, with 13 bases between the two ends. The CDR3 bases are TGTGCCAGCAGTTCCGCCTCAGGGTTCTACGAGCAGTACTTC. Protein: CASSSASGFYEQYF.

The chain combines TRBV14 with TRBJ2-4; 7 bases agree with TRBD1. CDR3 length equals 14 residues. Germline CDR1 and CDR2: SGHDN and FVKESK. Trimming removed 0 bases from V and 9 bases from J; junction bases left unmatched: 5. CDR3 DNA sequence: TGTGCCAGCAGCCAAGATTCAGACAGGGTCATTCAGTACTTC. Translated: CASSQDSDRVIQYF.